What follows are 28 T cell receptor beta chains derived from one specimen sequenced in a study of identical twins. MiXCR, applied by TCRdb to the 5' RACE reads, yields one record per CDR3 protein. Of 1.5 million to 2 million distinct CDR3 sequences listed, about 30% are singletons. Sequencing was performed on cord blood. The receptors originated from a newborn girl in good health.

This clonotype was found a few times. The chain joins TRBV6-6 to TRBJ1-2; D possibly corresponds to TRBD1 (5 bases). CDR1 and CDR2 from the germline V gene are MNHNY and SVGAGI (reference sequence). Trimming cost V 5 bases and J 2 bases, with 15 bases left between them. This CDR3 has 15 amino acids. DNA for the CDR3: TGTGCCAGCAGTCCCCCTCGAGGGACCAACTATGGCTACACCTTC. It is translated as CASSPPRGTNYGYTF.

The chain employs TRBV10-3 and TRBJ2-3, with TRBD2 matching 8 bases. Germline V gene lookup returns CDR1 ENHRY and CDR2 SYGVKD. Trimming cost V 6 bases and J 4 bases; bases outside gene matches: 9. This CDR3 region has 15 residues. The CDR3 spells CAIRGGLVNADTQYF. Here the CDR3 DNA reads TGTGCCATCAGGGGGGGACTAGTAAACGCAGATACGCAGTATTTT.

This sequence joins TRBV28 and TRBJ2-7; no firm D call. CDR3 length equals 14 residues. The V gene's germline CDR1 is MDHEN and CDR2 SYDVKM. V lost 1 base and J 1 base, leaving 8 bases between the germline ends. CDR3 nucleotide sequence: TGTGCCAGCAGTTTATTAGCCCCATCCTACGAGCAGTACTTC. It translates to CASSLLAPSYEQYF.

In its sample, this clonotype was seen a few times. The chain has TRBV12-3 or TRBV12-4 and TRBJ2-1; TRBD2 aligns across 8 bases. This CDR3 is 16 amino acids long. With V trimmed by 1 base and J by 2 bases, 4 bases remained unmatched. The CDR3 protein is CASSLGGGRTYNEQFF. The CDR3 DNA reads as TGTGCCAGCAGTTTAGGAGGCGGGAGGACCTACAATGAGCAGTTCTTC.

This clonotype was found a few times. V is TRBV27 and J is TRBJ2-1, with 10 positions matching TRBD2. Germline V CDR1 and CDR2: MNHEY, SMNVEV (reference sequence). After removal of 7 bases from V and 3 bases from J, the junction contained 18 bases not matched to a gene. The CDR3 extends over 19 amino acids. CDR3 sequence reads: CASTLRSSGRVLIYNEQFF. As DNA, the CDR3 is TGTGCCAGCACCCTACGCTCTAGCGGGAGAGTCCTCATCTACAATGAGCAGTTCTTC.

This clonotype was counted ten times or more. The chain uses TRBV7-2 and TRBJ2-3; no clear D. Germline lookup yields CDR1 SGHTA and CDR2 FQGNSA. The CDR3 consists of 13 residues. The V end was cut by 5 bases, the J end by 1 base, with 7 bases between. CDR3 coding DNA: TGTGCCAGCAGCCTCTTCCGCACAGATACGCAGTATTTT. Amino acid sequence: CASSLFRTDTQYF.

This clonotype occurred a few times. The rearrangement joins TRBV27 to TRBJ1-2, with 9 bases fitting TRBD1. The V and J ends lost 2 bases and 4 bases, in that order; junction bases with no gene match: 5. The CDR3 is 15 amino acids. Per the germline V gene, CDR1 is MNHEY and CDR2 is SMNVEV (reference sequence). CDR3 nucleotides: TGTGCCAGCAGTTTAGACAGGGGGACCATCTATGGCTACACCTTC. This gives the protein CASSLDRGTIYGYTF.

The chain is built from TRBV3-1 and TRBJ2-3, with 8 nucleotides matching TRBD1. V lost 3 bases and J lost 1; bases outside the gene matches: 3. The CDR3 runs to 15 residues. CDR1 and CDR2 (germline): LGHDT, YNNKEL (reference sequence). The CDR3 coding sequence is TGTGCCAGCAGCCACGGGACAGGCCGCACAGATACGCAGTATTTT. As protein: CASSHGTGRTDTQYF.

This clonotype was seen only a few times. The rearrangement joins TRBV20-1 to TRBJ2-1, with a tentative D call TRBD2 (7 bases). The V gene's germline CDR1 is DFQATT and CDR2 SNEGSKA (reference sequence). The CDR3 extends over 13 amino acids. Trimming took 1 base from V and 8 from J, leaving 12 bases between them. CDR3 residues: CSARGTRQDEQFF. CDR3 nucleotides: TGCAGTGCTAGAGGGACTAGACAGGATGAGCAGTTCTTC.

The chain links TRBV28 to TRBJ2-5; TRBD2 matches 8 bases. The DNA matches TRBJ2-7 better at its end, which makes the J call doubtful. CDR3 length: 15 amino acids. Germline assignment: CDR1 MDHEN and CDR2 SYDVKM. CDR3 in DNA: TGTGCCAGCAGTTTATGGGCGGGAGGTAATCACGAGCAGTACTTC. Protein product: CASSLWAGGNHEQYF.

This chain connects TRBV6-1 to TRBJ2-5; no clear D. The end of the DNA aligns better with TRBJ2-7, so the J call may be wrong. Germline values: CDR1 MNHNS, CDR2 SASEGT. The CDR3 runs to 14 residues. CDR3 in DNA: TGTGCCAGCAGTGAAGTCTGGATTTCCTACGAGCAGTACTTC. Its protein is CASSEVWISYEQYF.

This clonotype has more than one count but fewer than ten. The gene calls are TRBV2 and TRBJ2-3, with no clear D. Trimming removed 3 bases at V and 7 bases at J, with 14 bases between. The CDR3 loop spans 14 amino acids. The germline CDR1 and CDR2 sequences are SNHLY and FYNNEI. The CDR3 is CASSEASGSYTQYF. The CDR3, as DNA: TGTGCCAGCAGTGAGGCTAGTGGGTCTTATACGCAGTATTTT.

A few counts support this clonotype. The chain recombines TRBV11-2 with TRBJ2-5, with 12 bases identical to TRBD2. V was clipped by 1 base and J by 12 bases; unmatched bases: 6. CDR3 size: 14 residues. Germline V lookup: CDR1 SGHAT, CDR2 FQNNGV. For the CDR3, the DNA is TGTGCCAGCAGCTTAGTTGGACTAGCGGGGACGGAGTACTTC. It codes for CASSLVGLAGTEYF.

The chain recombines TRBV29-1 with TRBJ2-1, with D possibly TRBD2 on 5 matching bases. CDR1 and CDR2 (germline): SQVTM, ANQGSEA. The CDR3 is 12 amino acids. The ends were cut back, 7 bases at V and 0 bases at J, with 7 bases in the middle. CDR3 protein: CSGGHSYNEQFF. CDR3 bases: TGCAGCGGCGGGCACTCCTACAATGAGCAGTTCTTC.

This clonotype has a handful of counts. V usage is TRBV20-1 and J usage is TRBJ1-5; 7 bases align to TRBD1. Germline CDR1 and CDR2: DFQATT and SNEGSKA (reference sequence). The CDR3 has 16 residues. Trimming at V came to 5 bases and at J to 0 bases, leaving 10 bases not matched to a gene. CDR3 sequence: CSARQGGTYSNQPQHF. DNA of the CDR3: TGCAGTGCTCGACAGGGAGGGACATATAGCAATCAGCCCCAGCATTTT.

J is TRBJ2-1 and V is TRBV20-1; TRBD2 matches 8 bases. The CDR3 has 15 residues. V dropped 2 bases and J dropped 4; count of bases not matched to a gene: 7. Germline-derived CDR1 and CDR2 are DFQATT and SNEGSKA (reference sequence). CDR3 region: CSARTPGLVYNEQFF. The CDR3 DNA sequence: TGCAGTGCTAGAACCCCGGGACTAGTATACAATGAGCAGTTCTTC.

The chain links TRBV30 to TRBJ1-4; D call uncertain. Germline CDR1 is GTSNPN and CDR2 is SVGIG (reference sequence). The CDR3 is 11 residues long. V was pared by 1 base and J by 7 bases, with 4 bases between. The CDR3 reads CAWSDSEKLFF. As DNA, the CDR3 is TGTGCCTGGAGTGACAGTGAAAAACTGTTTTTT.

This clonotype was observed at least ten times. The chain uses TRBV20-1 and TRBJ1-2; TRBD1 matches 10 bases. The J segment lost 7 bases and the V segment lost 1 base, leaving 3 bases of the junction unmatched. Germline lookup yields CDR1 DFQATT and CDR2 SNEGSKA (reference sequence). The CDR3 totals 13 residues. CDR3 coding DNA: TGCAGTGCTAGAGGACAGGGGGCGGGTGGCTACACCTTC. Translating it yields CSARGQGAGGYTF.

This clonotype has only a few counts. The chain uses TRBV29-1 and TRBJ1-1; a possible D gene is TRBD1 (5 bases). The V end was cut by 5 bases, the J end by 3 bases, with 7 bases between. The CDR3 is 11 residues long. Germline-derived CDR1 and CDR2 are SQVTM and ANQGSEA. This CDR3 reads CSVIGDTEAFF. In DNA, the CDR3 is TGCAGCGTTATAGGGGACACTGAAGCTTTCTTT.

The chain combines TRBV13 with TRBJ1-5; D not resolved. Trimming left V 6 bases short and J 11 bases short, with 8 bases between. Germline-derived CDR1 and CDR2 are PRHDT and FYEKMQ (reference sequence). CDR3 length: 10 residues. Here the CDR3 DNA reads TGTGCCAGCAGACGTGGTGCCCAGCATTTT. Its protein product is CASRRGAQHF.

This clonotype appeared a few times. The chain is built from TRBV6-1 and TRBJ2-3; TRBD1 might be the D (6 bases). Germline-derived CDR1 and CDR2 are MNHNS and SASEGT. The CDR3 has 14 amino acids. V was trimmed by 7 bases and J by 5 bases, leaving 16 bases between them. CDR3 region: CASKVLIGGDTQYF. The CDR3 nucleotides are TGTGCCAGCAAGGTCCTAATAGGGGGAGATACGCAGTATTTT.

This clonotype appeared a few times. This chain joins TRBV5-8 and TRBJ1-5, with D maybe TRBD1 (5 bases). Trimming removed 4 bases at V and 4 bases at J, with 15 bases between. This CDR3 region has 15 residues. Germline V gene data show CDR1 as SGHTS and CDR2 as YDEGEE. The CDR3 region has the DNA TGTGCCAGCAGCCCTTGGGGCGTGAGGAATCAGCCCCAGCATTTT. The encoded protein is CASSPWGVRNQPQHF. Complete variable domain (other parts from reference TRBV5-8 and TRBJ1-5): EAGVTQSPTHLIKTRGQQATLRCSPISGHTSVYWYQQALGLGLQFLLWYDEGEERNRGNFPPRFSGRQFPNYSSELNVNALELEDSALYLCASSPWGVRNQPQHFGDGTRLSIL.

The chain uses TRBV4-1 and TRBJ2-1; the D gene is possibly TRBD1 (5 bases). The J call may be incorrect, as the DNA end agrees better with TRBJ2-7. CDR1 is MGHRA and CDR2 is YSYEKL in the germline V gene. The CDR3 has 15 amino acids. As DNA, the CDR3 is TGCGCCAGCCAGCATAGTCAGGGCTCCTACAATGAGCAGTACTTC. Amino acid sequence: CASQHSQGSYNEQYF.

Written as DNA, the CDR3 is TGTGCCAGCAGCTTAGTCCCTAATGCGGGGGGAAGGAACAATGAGCAGTTCTTC. Its protein product is CASSLVPNAGGRNNEQFF. The chain uses TRBV7-2 and TRBJ2-1; 8 bases match TRBD2. The CDR3 extends over 18 amino acids. J lost 5 bases, V lost 1 base, and 13 bases had no gene match. Looked up from germline, CDR1 is SGHTA and CDR2 is FQGNSA.

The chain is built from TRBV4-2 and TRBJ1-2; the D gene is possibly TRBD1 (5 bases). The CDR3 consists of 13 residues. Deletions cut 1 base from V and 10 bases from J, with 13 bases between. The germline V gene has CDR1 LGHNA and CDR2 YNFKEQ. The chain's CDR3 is CASSQAGRRIYTF. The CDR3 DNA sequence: TGTGCCAGCAGCCAAGCAGGGAGGAGGATCTACACCTTC.

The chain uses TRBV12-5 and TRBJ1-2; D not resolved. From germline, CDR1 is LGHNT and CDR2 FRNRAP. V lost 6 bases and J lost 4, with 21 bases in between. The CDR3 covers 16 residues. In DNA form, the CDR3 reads TGTGCTAGTGGCCTCGGACCGGGTCGAGGTCCCTATGGCTACACCTTC. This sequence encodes CASGLGPGRGPYGYTF.

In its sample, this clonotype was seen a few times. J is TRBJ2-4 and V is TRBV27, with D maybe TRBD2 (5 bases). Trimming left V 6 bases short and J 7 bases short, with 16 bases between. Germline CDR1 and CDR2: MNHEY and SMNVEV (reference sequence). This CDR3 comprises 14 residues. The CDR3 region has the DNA TGTGCCAGCAGCCCCGCCGGACTTCTTAACATTCAGTACTTC. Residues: CASSPAGLLNIQYF.

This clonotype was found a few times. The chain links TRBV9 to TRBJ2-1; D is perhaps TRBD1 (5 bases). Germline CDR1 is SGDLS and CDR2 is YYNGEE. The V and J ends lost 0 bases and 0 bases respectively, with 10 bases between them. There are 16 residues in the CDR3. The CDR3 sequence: CASSVERDSSYNEQFF. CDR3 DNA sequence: TGTGCCAGCAGCGTAGAGCGAGACAGCTCCTACAATGAGCAGTTCTTC.